Below, 30 T cell receptor beta chains from the same sample are listed, as sequenced in a study of cytomegalovirus exposure and HLA in healthy donors. The assay was immunoSEQ multiplex PCR, and TCRdb's table has in-frame clones only and misses some. The sample carries about 190,000 clones, around four fifths recorded once. The sequencing sample was made of PBMCs. These receptors originate from a man younger than 30 in good health and CMV-seropositive.

The V gene is TRBV7-2, the J gene TRBJ2-7, with 9 bases that match TRBD2. The CDR3 extends over 15 amino acids. Germline lookup yields CDR1 SGHTA and CDR2 FQGNSA. V trimming: 5 bases; J trimming: 2 bases; junction bases outside the gene matches: 7. CDR3 DNA: TGTGCCAGCAGCGCTAGCGGGACGCGCCCCTACGAGCAGTACTTC. Translated: CASSASGTRPYEQYF.

The table lists this clone with a count of one. CDR3 sequence reads: CASSPGEVGNQPQHF. CDR3 nucleotide sequence: TGTGCCAGCAGCCCGGGGGAGGTAGGCAATCAGCCCCAGCATTTT. This chain uses TRBV7-9 with TRBJ1-5, with D maybe TRBD1 (5 bases). From germline, CDR1 is SEHNR and CDR2 FQNEAQ (reference sequence). CDR3 size: 15 residues. V was clipped by 5 bases and J by 2 bases, with 13 bases between them.

V gene TRBV27 combines with J gene TRBJ2-7, with 7 bases that match TRBD1. Germline CDR1 reads MNHEY; CDR2 reads SMNVEV (reference sequence). The CDR3 contains 15 residues. With V trimmed by 7 bases and J by 2 bases, 11 bases remained unmatched. The CDR3 coding sequence is TGTGCCAGCACTCGACAGGGAAAGAGGGCCTACGAGCAGTACTTC. It specifies CASTRQGKRAYEQYF.

The chain recombines TRBV7-7 with TRBJ1-2, with 10 bases lining up with TRBD1. With 3 bases clipped from V and 5 bases from J, the junction kept 9 bases outside the gene matches. CDR3 length: 16 amino acids. The germline gives CDR1 SSHAT, CDR2 FNYEAQ (reference sequence). The CDR3 region has the DNA TGTGCCAGCAGCTTCGGTAGACAGGGGGCAGGGTATGGCTACACCTTC. It translates to CASSFGRQGAGYGYTF.

The gene calls are TRBV27 and TRBJ2-3, with a possible D match to TRBD2 (5 bases). This CDR3 has 14 residues. Deletions cut 0 bases from V and 2 bases from J, with 6 bases between. The germline CDR1 and CDR2 sequences are MNHEY and SMNVEV (reference sequence). The CDR3 here is CASSLSGNTDTQYF. CDR3 nucleotide sequence: TGTGCCAGCAGTTTATCCGGGAACACAGATACGCAGTATTTT.

The chain uses TRBV19 and TRBJ2-6; unclear D gene. V lost 10 bases, J lost 0 bases, and 10 bases lay in between. The CDR3 extends over 14 amino acids. CDR1 is LNHDA and CDR2 is SQIVND in the germline V gene (reference sequence). The CDR3 DNA is TGTGCCACCGAGAGGATCTCTGGGGCCAACGTCCTGACTTTC. Amino acid sequence: CATERISGANVLTF. The variable domain in full, with the rest retrieved from reference TRBV19 and TRBJ2-6, is DGGITQSPKYLFRKEGQNVTLSCEQNLNHDAMYWYRQDPGQGLRLIYYSQIVNDFQKGDIAEGYSVSREKKESFPLTVTSAQKNPTAFYLCATERISGANVLTFGAGSRLTVL.

The chain combines TRBV7-2 with TRBJ2-5; no clear D. The V end lost 5 bases, the J end lost 5 bases, and 9 bases lay between the germline ends. The CDR3 runs to 12 residues. CDR1 and CDR2 (germline): SGHTA, FQGNSA. DNA of the CDR3: TGTGCCAGCAGCCCAGGTTACGAGACCCAGTACTTC. This gives the protein CASSPGYETQYF.

The chain links TRBV9 to TRBJ2-5, with no clear D. The CDR3 consists of 13 residues. Germline V lookup: CDR1 SGDLS, CDR2 YYNGEE. Trimming took 0 bases from V and 1 from J, leaving 4 bases between them. CDR3 sequence (DNA): TGTGCCAGCAGCGTAGGACTCCAAGAGACCCAGTACTTC. Encoded protein: CASSVGLQETQYF.

The sample holds one count of this clone. CDR3 loop: CAWSRGTGDGNTIYF. DNA for the CDR3: TGTGCCTGGAGCCGAGGGACAGGGGATGGAAACACCATATATTTT. The V and J genes are TRBV30 and TRBJ1-3; TRBD1 agrees at 10 bases. Germline CDR1 reads GTSNPN; CDR2 reads SVGIG (reference sequence). The CDR3 has 15 residues. J was trimmed by 3 bases and V by 3 bases; bases with no gene match: 5.

This chain joins TRBV15 and TRBJ1-1, with D possibly being TRBD1 (5 bases). The V end lost 0 bases, the J end lost 3 bases, and 8 bases lay between the germline ends. Germline V gives CDR1 LNHNV, CDR2 YYDKDF (reference sequence). The CDR3 length is 14 residues. The CDR3 DNA follows: TGTGCCACCAGCAGAGACAGGGTGGACACTGAAGCTTTCTTT. Translating gives CATSRDRVDTEAFF.

The rearrangement links TRBV10-3 to TRBJ2-4, with 11 bases identical to TRBD1. The V gene's germline CDR1 is ENHRY and CDR2 SYGVKD. The CDR3 is made up of 14 amino acids. The V and J ends lost 4 bases and 8 bases, in that order; junction bases with no gene match: 4. CDR3 loop: CAISGDRGSHIQYF. The CDR3 nucleotides read TGTGCCATCAGTGGGGACAGGGGGTCGCACATTCAGTACTTC.

The sample holds one count of this clone. V usage is TRBV25-1 and J usage is TRBJ1-4; D unresolved. The germline gives CDR1 MGHDK, CDR2 SYGVNS. There are 14 residues in the CDR3. Trimming took off 7 bases at V and 0 bases at J, with 9 bases between the two ends. CDR3 region: CASKTEATNEKLFF. CDR3 bases: TGTGCCAGCAAGACGGAGGCAACTAATGAAAAACTGTTTTTT.

The V and J genes are TRBV20-1 and TRBJ2-1, with D perhaps matching TRBD2 (5 bases). CDR1 is DFQATT and CDR2 is SNEGSKA in the germline V gene (reference sequence). This CDR3 has 11 residues. V dropped 1 base and J dropped 8 bases, with 6 bases sitting between them. CDR3 sequence reads: CSARASYEQFF. CDR3 DNA: TGCAGTGCTAGAGCTAGCTATGAGCAGTTCTTC.

This chain links TRBV21-1 with TRBJ2-1; TRBD2 was called by the table and not checked on the DNA. TRBV21-1 is a pseudogene segment. CDR3 size: 15 residues. This chain's CDR3 is CASSPGTSGTREQFF. CDR3 DNA sequence: TGTGCCAGCAGCCCCGGGACTAGCGGGACTCGGGAGCAGTTCTTC.

This chain joins TRBV9 and TRBJ2-7, with 8 bases matching TRBD2. V was pared by 0 bases and J by 4 bases, with 3 bases of the junction left unmatched. Per germline, CDR1 SGDLS and CDR2 YYNGEE. The CDR3 runs 14 residues. CDR3 sequence (DNA): TGTGCCAGCAGCGTAGGTAGCGGGACGTACGAGCAGTACTTC. Protein product: CASSVGSGTYEQYF.

The chain couples TRBV27 to TRBJ2-7; 7 nucleotides line up with TRBD1. V lost 5 bases to trimming and J lost 0 bases; unmatched junction nucleotides: 13. CDR3 size: 17 residues. The germline gives CDR1 MNHEY, CDR2 SMNVEV (reference sequence). The CDR3 DNA is TGTGCCAGCAGTCCACAGGGGATGCTCCGAAGCTCCTACGAGCAGTACTTC. Translation: CASSPQGMLRSSYEQYF.

The chain uses TRBV6-1 and TRBJ1-2, with 8 bases lining up with TRBD1. This CDR3 region has 13 residues. Germline values: CDR1 MNHNS, CDR2 SASEGT. After removal of 2 bases from V and 8 bases from J, the junction contained 4 bases not matched to a gene. The CDR3: CASSEQGARGYTF. The CDR3 DNA is TGTGCCAGCAGTGAACAGGGGGCGCGGGGCTACACCTTC.

The chain recombines TRBV30 with TRBJ2-1; the match to TRBD2 covers 8 bases. V was clipped by 4 bases and J by 7 bases; unmatched bases: 9. The CDR3 length is 14 residues. The germline CDR1 and CDR2 sequences are GTSNPN and SVGIG (reference sequence). CDR3 sequence: CAWKVGREGNEQFF. CDR3 nucleotide sequence: TGTGCCTGGAAAGTCGGGAGGGAAGGGAATGAGCAGTTCTTC.

CDR3 DNA sequence: TGTGCCAGCAGTTTGACAGGTCCATATAGCAATCAGCCCCAGCATTTT. The encoded protein is CASSLTGPYSNQPQHF. The genes are TRBV6-5 and TRBJ1-5; maybe TRBD1 (6 bases). Germline lookup yields CDR1 MNHEY and CDR2 SVGAGI. V was cut by 4 bases and J by 0 bases, with 13 bases left in between. The CDR3 has 16 residues.

This clone was counted only a few times. The V call is TRBV28, the J call TRBJ2-7, with 12 bases that match TRBD2. The CDR3 spans 17 residues. Germline V gene sequence: CDR1 MDHEN, CDR2 SYDVKM. The junction had 12 bases not matched to a gene; V was cut back by 5 bases and J by 4 bases. CDR3 bases: TGTGCCAGCAGTGCCCTAGCGGGAGGGCCGGTAAGGTACGAGCAGTACTTC. Its protein is CASSALAGGPVRYEQYF. Variable domain in full (rest from reference TRBV28 and TRBJ2-7): DVKVTQSSRYLVKRTGEKVFLECVQDMDHENMFWYRQDPGLGLRLIYFSYDVKMKEKGDIPEGYSVSREKKERFSLILESASTNQTSMYLCASSALAGGPVRYEQYFGPGTRLTVT.

The genes are TRBV30 and TRBJ2-7, with 10 bases fitting TRBD2. V was clipped by 2 bases and J by 6 bases; unmatched bases: 7. In germline, CDR1 is GTSNPN, CDR2 SVGIG (reference sequence). CDR3 length: 14 residues. The CDR3 spells CAWSPRLAGGEQYF. CDR3 in DNA: TGTGCCTGGAGTCCACGGTTAGCGGGAGGCGAGCAGTACTTC. The whole variable domain, remainder taken from reference TRBV30 and TRBJ2-7, is SQTIHQWPATLVQPVGSPLSLECTVEGTSNPNLYWYRQAAGRGLQLLFYSVGIGQISSEVPQNLSASRPQDRQFILSSKKLLLSDSGFYLCAWSPRLAGGEQYFGPGTRLTVT.

Only one count was recorded for this clone. The CDR3 here is CASSDRGHRSEKLFF. Written as DNA, the CDR3 is TGTGCCAGTAGTGACAGGGGGCATCGAAGTGAAAAACTGTTTTTT. V usage is TRBV19 and J usage is TRBJ1-4; 10 bases map to TRBD1. The CDR3 length is 15 residues. The V and J ends lost 5 bases and 7 bases, in that order; junction bases with no gene match: 7. Germline lookup yields CDR1 LNHDA and CDR2 SQIVND (reference sequence).

The rearrangement links TRBV28 to TRBJ2-7, with TRBD1 matching 9 bases. Per the germline V gene, CDR1 is MDHEN and CDR2 is SYDVKM. There are 14 residues in the CDR3. V dropped 6 bases and J dropped 0; count of bases not matched to a gene: 3. DNA of the CDR3: TGTGCCAGCAGGCGGACAGGGGTCTCCTACGAGCAGTACTTC. This translates into CASRRTGVSYEQYF. Full variable domain (remainder filled in from reference TRBV28 and TRBJ2-7): DVKVTQSSRYLVKRTGEKVFLECVQDMDHENMFWYRQDPGLGLRLIYFSYDVKMKEKGDIPEGYSVSREKKERFSLILESASTNQTSMYLCASRRTGVSYEQYFGPGTRLTVT.

The CDR3 spells CASSPLAWTVENYGYTF. The CDR3 nucleotides are TGTGCCAGCAGTCCCCTGGCCTGGACAGTGGAGAACTATGGCTACACCTTC. This chain links TRBV28 with TRBJ1-2, with D perhaps TRBD1 (6 bases). This CDR3 has 17 residues. With 5 bases removed from V and 2 bases from J, the gap between germline ends came to 21 bases. Looked up from germline, CDR1 is MDHEN and CDR2 is SYDVKM.

This chain connects TRBV7-9 to TRBJ2-2; TRBD2 aligns across 8 bases. J lost 5 bases, V lost 5 bases, and 10 bases had no gene match. Germline V CDR1 and CDR2: SEHNR, FQNEAQ (reference sequence). The CDR3 loop spans 16 amino acids. This CDR3 is CASSPRGAGDTGELFF. The DNA of the CDR3 is TGTGCCAGCAGCCCGCGGGGGGCGGGGGATACCGGGGAGCTGTTTTTT. The entire variable domain, with the rest obtained from reference TRBV7-9 and TRBJ2-2, is as follows: DTGVSQNPRHKITKRGQNVTFRCDPISEHNRLYWYRQTLGQGPEFLTYFQNEAQLEKSRLLSDRFSAERPKGSFSTLEIQRTEQGDSAMYLCASSPRGAGDTGELFFGEGSRLTVL.

The chain is built from TRBV5-6 and TRBJ2-3, with D possibly being TRBD2 (6 bases). Germline CDR1 and CDR2: SGHDT and YYEEEE. The CDR3 extends over 15 amino acids. Trimming left V 6 bases short and J 4 bases short, with 18 bases between. In nucleotides, the CDR3 is TGTGCCAGCACCCAATGGGGAGGAGTAGCAGATACGCAGTATTTT. Translating gives CASTQWGGVADTQYF.

This clone was seen only a few times. The V call is TRBV4-3, the J call TRBJ2-7, with 12 nucleotides matching TRBD2. The length of the CDR3 is 15 residues. The V segment lost 0 bases and the J segment 3 bases; nucleotides outside the gene matches: 0. CDR1 and CDR2 from the germline V gene are LGHNA and YSLEER. Written as DNA, the CDR3 is TGCGCCAGCAGCCAAGAACTAGCGGGAGGCTACGAGCAGTACTTC. It encodes CASSQELAGGYEQYF.

The genes are TRBV30 and TRBJ1-1, with a possible D match to TRBD1 (6 bases). The length of the CDR3 is 11 residues. Germline lookup yields CDR1 GTSNPN and CDR2 SVGIG (reference sequence). Trimming left V 7 bases short and J 2 bases short, with 8 bases between. The CDR3 is CAYRVNTEAFF. The CDR3 coding sequence is TGTGCCTACAGGGTCAACACTGAAGCTTTCTTT.

V is TRBV6-5 and J is TRBJ1-2; D unresolved. CDR1 is MNHEY and CDR2 is SVGAGI in the germline V gene. The CDR3 loop spans 15 amino acids. V shed 0 bases and J shed 4 bases, with 12 bases lying between them. In DNA, the CDR3 is TGTGCCAGCAGTTACTCGTTCCGTTCCAGCTATGGCTACACCTTC. It codes for CASSYSFRSSYGYTF.

This clone was seen a handful of times. V usage is TRBV9 and J usage is TRBJ2-1, with TRBD2 identical over 8 bases. Trimming cost V 0 bases and J 5 bases; bases outside gene matches: 7. The CDR3 consists of 16 residues. The germline V gene has CDR1 SGDLS and CDR2 YYNGEE. The CDR3 DNA reads as TGTGCCAGCAGCGTAGGAAGTAGCGGGGTACACAATGAGCAGTTCTTC. Amino acids: CASSVGSSGVHNEQFF.